The 20 T cell receptor beta chains listed next were all sequenced from one sample in a study of blood T cell repertoires in COVID-19. Repertoires were generated with immunoSEQ multiplex PCR, while TCRdb's copy carries only in-frame clones and drops some. Of about 250,000 clones in the sample, around 82% were seen once. Input material: peripheral blood. The receptors derive from a man older than 75 with acute or convalescent COVID-19.

This chain connects TRBV4-1 to TRBJ2-5; 13 bases line up with TRBD2. Germline V gene sequence: CDR1 MGHRA, CDR2 YSYEKL. J lost 4 bases, V lost 5 bases, and 16 bases had no gene match. This CDR3 contains 19 residues. The CDR3 here is CASSVGGPGLAGNRETQYF. The CDR3 DNA follows: TGCGCCAGCAGCGTCGGGGGACCGGGACTAGCGGGAAACCGAGAGACCCAGTACTTC.

The CDR3 sequence: CASSTGQSLGEQYF. DNA of the CDR3: TGCGCCAGCAGCACGGGACAGTCCTTGGGAGAGCAGTACTTC. V gene TRBV5-1 combines with J gene TRBJ2-7; 7 bases are shared with TRBD1. With V trimmed by 4 bases and J by 7 bases, 11 bases remained unmatched. Germline V CDR1 and CDR2: SGHRS, YFSETQ. There are 14 residues in the CDR3.

This chain links TRBV4-2 with TRBJ2-1; D possibly corresponds to TRBD2 (6 bases). CDR1 is LGHNA, CDR2 YNFKEQ, per germline. This CDR3 region has 16 residues. V lost 5 bases and J lost 0, with 14 bases in between. DNA for the CDR3: TGTGCCAGCAGCAGTTACGGAGGGTCCTCCTACAATGAGCAGTTCTTC. It is translated as CASSSYGGSSYNEQFF.

V is TRBV7-8 and J is TRBJ1-2; D may be TRBD1 (6 bases). CDR3 length: 15 residues. Germline V gene sequence: CDR1 SGHVS, CDR2 FQNEAQ. Deletions cut 2 bases from V and 4 bases from J, with 14 bases between. CDR3 protein: CASSLLGDTRYGYTF. The CDR3 coding sequence is TGTGCCAGCAGCTTACTTGGGGACACCCGCTATGGCTACACCTTC.

The chain uses TRBV28 and TRBJ2-7; D remains unclear. The CDR3 contains 12 residues. Trimming cost V 3 bases and J 4 bases, with 7 bases left between them. Per the germline V gene, CDR1 is MDHEN and CDR2 is SYDVKM. This CDR3 is CASSFGRYEQYF. CDR3 DNA: TGTGCCAGCAGTTTCGGCAGGTACGAGCAGTACTTC.

This clone was recorded once. V is TRBV3-1 (or the pseudogene TRBV3-2) and J is TRBJ1-2, with D possibly being TRBD1 (6 bases). Germline lookup yields CDR1 LGHDT and CDR2 YNNKEL (reference sequence). Trimming took off 0 bases at V and 7 bases at J, with 18 bases between the two ends. This CDR3 spans 16 amino acids. The chain's CDR3 is CASSQDRGQTYSGYTF. CDR3 in DNA: TGTGCCAGCAGCCAAGACCGAGGACAGACATATAGTGGCTACACCTTC.

This clone was found a few times. The genes are TRBV5-6 and TRBJ2-2, with TRBD2 matching 12 bases. There are 16 residues in the CDR3. V trimming: 2 bases; J trimming: 6 bases; junction bases outside the gene matches: 5. Germline V gene data show CDR1 as SGHDT and CDR2 as YYEEEE. CDR3 nucleotides: TGTGCCAGCAGCTTCCGACTAGCGGGAGTCGCCGGGGAGCTGTTTTTT. Encoded protein: CASSFRLAGVAGELFF.

V is TRBV6-6 and J is TRBJ1-5; 7 positions match TRBD1. Germline V gives CDR1 MNHNY, CDR2 SVGAGI (reference sequence). The CDR3 runs to 15 residues. V lost 4 bases and J lost 1; bases outside the gene matches: 4. CDR3 sequence reads: CASSFGQASNQPQHF. Here the CDR3 DNA reads TGTGCCAGCAGTTTTGGACAGGCAAGCAATCAGCCCCAGCATTTT.

CDR3 amino acids: CASSLDQGANTEAFF. In DNA, the CDR3 is TGTGCCAGCAGCTTAGATCAGGGGGCGAACACTGAAGCTTTCTTT. V is TRBV11-3 and J is TRBJ1-1; 8 bases match TRBD1. The length of the CDR3 is 15 residues. V gave up 0 bases and J gave up 1 base; unmatched junction bases: 1. CDR1 and CDR2 from the germline V gene are SGHNT and YENEEA. Drawing the rest from reference TRBV11-3 and TRBJ1-1, the complete variable domain is EAGVVQSPRYKIIEKKQPVAFWCNPISGHNTLYWYLQNLGQGPELLIRYENEEAVDDSQLPKDRFSAERLKGVDSTLKIQPAELGDSAVYLCASSLDQGANTEAFFGQGTRLTVV.

This clone turned up a few times. The rearrangement joins TRBV10-3 to TRBJ1-1; D perhaps matches TRBD1 (5 bases). Germline CDR1 is ENHRY and CDR2 is SYGVKD. The CDR3 sequence is 13 residues long. V was clipped by 2 bases and J by 1 base, with 5 bases between them. In DNA, the CDR3 is TGTGCCATCAGTGAGGGACAGAACACTGAAGCTTTCTTT. Translating gives CAISEGQNTEAFF.

This rearrangement joins TRBV19 to TRBJ1-5; the D gene is possibly TRBD1 (5 bases). The V end was cut by 5 bases, the J end by 4 bases, with 6 bases between. The germline gives CDR1 LNHDA, CDR2 SQIVND (reference sequence). The CDR3 has 12 residues. The CDR3 nucleotides are TGTGCCAGTAGTCACAGGAATCAGCCCCAGCATTTT. Protein: CASSHRNQPQHF.

This chain connects TRBV27 to TRBJ2-7; D is perhaps TRBD2 (6 bases). Per germline, CDR1 MNHEY and CDR2 SMNVEV (reference sequence). The CDR3 extends over 15 amino acids. V was trimmed by 4 bases and J by 7 bases, leaving 20 bases between them. The CDR3: CASSSSLGGLSEQYF. The CDR3 bases are TGTGCCAGCAGTTCATCCTTGGGGGGTCTGAGTGAGCAGTACTTC.

J is TRBJ2-1 and V is TRBV2, with D tentatively TRBD1 (5 bases). The length of the CDR3 is 13 residues. Germline CDR1 is SNHLY and CDR2 is FYNNEI. Trimming left V 3 bases short and J 6 bases short, with 9 bases between. As DNA, the CDR3 is TGTGCCAGCAGTGACCGGACACCCAATGAGCAGTTCTTC. Translated: CASSDRTPNEQFF.

The genes are TRBV20-1 and TRBJ2-1, with TRBD2 as a possible D gene (6 bases). Trimming removed 3 bases at V and 3 bases at J, with 12 bases between. The germline CDR1 and CDR2 sequences are DFQATT and SNEGSKA (reference sequence). This CDR3 comprises 14 residues. The CDR3 sequence: CSASLISGYNEQFF. The CDR3, as DNA: TGCAGTGCTAGTTTGATTAGCGGCTACAATGAGCAGTTCTTC.

This rearrangement joins TRBV11-2 to TRBJ2-1; 8 bases fit TRBD2. V lost 3 bases, J lost 9 bases, and 10 bases stayed unmatched. The CDR3 is made up of 15 amino acids. Germline values: CDR1 SGHAT, CDR2 FQNNGV. The CDR3 nucleotides read TGTGCCAGCAGCTTGTCGGGAGGGCCAGAGGTTGAGCAGTTCTTC. Its translation: CASSLSGGPEVEQFF.

This clone was observed once. The V call is TRBV21-1, the J call TRBJ1-5; TRBD1, as called in the table, went unchecked against the DNA. TRBV21-1 corresponds to a pseudogene. The CDR3 spans 17 residues. The CDR3 sequence is CASSKVLGGQGNQPQHF. The CDR3 region has the DNA TGTGCCAGCAGCAAAGTGCTTGGTGGACAGGGCAATCAGCCCCAGCATTTT.

This clone was observed once. The V gene is TRBV19, the J gene TRBJ2-7; the D is unclear. Germline CDR1 and CDR2: LNHDA and SQIVND (reference sequence). Trimming removed 5 bases at V and 2 bases at J, with 10 bases between. The length of the CDR3 is 13 residues. The DNA for the CDR3 is TGTGCCAGTAGTCCCCCCGGTCCCTACGAGCAGTACTTC. It codes for CASSPPGPYEQYF.

The chain uses TRBV11-3 and TRBJ1-5, with a tentative D call TRBD1 (5 bases). Deletions cut 4 bases from V and 4 bases from J, with 8 bases between. There are 13 residues in the CDR3. The V gene's germline CDR1 is SGHNT and CDR2 YENEEA. CDR3 nucleotide sequence: TGTGCCAGCAGCTACGGGGGTAATCAGCCCCAGCATTTT. This encodes CASSYGGNQPQHF.

This clone is a singleton in its sample. The chain couples TRBV21-1 to TRBJ2-3; the table's D call TRBD2 went unverified against the DNA. TRBV21-1 represents a pseudogene. CDR3 length: 14 amino acids. CDR3 coding DNA: TGTGCCAGCAGCCTCGGGGGGGACACAGATACGCAGTATTTT. Translated: CASSLGGDTDTQYF.

The chain carries TRBV19 and TRBJ1-2; D remains unclear. The CDR3 extends over 14 amino acids. V gave up 2 bases and J gave up 7 bases, with 14 bases separating them. Germline CDR1 reads LNHDA; CDR2 reads SQIVND (reference sequence). This chain's CDR3 is CASSIFIGEAGYTF. The CDR3 DNA reads TGTGCCAGTAGTATATTTATCGGGGAGGCTGGCTACACCTTC.